This T cell receptor beta chain is drawn from a study of OX40 agonist ivuxolimab in advanced cancers. Notes on the study in general: Partial responders dosed at 0.1-3.0 mg/kg displayed clonal expansion ranking among the lowest.

Of note for this clone: No antigen is known for it.

The repertoire was sequenced with immunoSEQ multiplex PCR; TCRdb's copy has only in-frame clones and lacks some. Of about 52,000 clones in the sample, around 85% were seen once. The V end was cut by 5 bases, the J end by 7 bases, with 11 bases between. This CDR3 is built from 13 residues. Germline lookup yields CDR1 SEHNR and CDR2 FQNEAQ (reference sequence). V gene TRBV7-9 combines with J gene TRBJ1-4, with a weak D call TRBD1 (6 bases). The input for sequencing was CD4+ or CD8+ T cells sorted from blood, taken in a trial of the OX40 agonist ivuxolimab. The source is an adult with an advanced solid tumor such as melanoma, head and neck, liver or kidney cancer. The CDR3 region is CASSPRTVEKLFF. CDR3 nucleotides: TGTGCCAGCAGCCCAAGGACAGTTGAAAAACTGTTTTTT. Full variable domain (remainder filled in from reference TRBV7-9 and TRBJ1-4): DTGVSQNPRHKITKRGQNVTFRCDPISEHNRLYWYRQTLGQGPEFLTYFQNEAQLEKSRLLSDRFSAERPKGSFSTLEIQRTEQGDSAMYLCASSPRTVEKLFFGSGTQLSVL.